This TCR beta chain is from a study of radiotherapy plus CTLA-4 blockade in lung cancer. Study-level information: Objective responses arose in approximately 19% of patients, and 25% to 35% experienced disease control.

Profiled with immunoSEQ multiplex PCR; TCRdb holds only in-frame clones, not every one. The sample records about 62,000 clones, around 76% being singletons. This clone turned up a few times. What it recognizes is unknown. V dropped 0 bases and J dropped 2; count of bases not matched to a gene: 12. Germline V gene lookup returns CDR1 GTSNPN and CDR2 SVGIG (reference sequence). This CDR3 has 17 amino acids. It was focal radiation plus CTLA-4 blockade with ipilimumab that patients with chemo-refractory metastatic non-small-cell lung cancer received. Study-level points and caveats: Early clone dynamics of blood T cells, plus interferon-beta, reportedly predicted response best. The study found tumor-derived TCR clones expanded in blood after radiotherapy plus ipilimumab.

V usage is TRBV30 and J usage is TRBJ2-5; 7 nucleotides line up with TRBD2. The clonotype comes from a human donor with non-small cell lung cancer who had a complete response to radiotherapy plus ipilimumab. Source: peripheral blood, taken from a patient treated with radiotherapy plus ipilimumab. CDR3 in DNA: TGTGCCTGGAGTGTACCGTACGGGGGGAAATTTCAAGAGACCCAGTACTTC. Translating gives CAWSVPYGGKFQETQYF. The full variable domain, with the rest looked up from reference TRBV30 and TRBJ2-5, is SQTIHQWPATLVQPVGSPLSLECTVEGTSNPNLYWYRQAAGRGLQLLFYSVGIGQISSEVPQNLSASRPQDRQFILSSKKLLLSDSGFYLCAWSVPYGGKFQETQYFGPGTRLLVL.